Below are 23 T cell receptor beta chains sequenced from a single sample in a study of radiation and T cells in renal cell carcinoma. As to treatment: 15 Gy SBRT to primary tumor, nephrectomy 4 weeks later. Clones were sequenced by immunoSEQ multiplex PCR, and TCRdb holds only the in-frame ones, with some missing. The sample has about 20,000 clones; less than 65% are singletons. This material consisted of tumor tissue, taken from a patient whose treatment included radiotherapy and nephrectomy. These receptors were taken from a woman in her 70s with renal cell carcinoma.

In this sample, this clone turned up a few times. The chain couples TRBV15 to TRBJ1-6; 7 bases map to TRBD1. Losses at the gene ends were 10 bases for V and 8 bases for J; bases not matched to a gene: 11. CDR3 length: 14 residues. CDR1 is LNHNV and CDR2 is YYDKDF in the germline V gene (reference sequence). Here the CDR3 DNA reads TGTGCCATCTCGGAGGGACAGCAATATTCACCCCTCCACTTT. Protein product: CAISEGQQYSPLHF.

The chain uses TRBV7-2 and TRBJ2-2; D is possibly TRBD1 or TRBD2 (5 bases each). CDR3 length: 14 residues. The germline V and J ends were trimmed by 1 base and 7 bases, with 10 bases remaining between them. In germline, CDR1 is SGHTA, CDR2 FQGNSA. CDR3 sequence reads: CASSLGGSLGELFF. The CDR3 DNA reads as TGTGCCAGCAGCTTAGGGGGGTCCCTCGGGGAGCTGTTTTTT.

The CDR3 spells CASSSHDQGGSSSPLHF. The CDR3 DNA reads as TGTGCCAGCAGCTCCCACGATCAGGGGGGCTCTAGTTCACCCCTCCACTTT. This chain joins TRBV7-1 and TRBJ1-6; 7 nucleotides match TRBD1. TRBV7-1 is an open reading frame whose function is uncertain. V lost 3 bases to trimming and J lost 9 bases; unmatched junction nucleotides: 14. There are 17 residues in the CDR3.

The J gene is TRBJ2-5, the V gene TRBV30, with a possible D match to TRBD2 (6 bases). Germline CDR1 and CDR2: GTSNPN and SVGIG (reference sequence). The CDR3 has 13 residues. V lost 0 bases and J lost 6, with 11 bases in between. Here the CDR3 DNA reads TGTGCCTGGAGTGTAGCCGGGGGTCAGACCCAGTACTTC. This translates into CAWSVAGGQTQYF.

In its sample, this clone is medium-sized. The chain is built from TRBV9 and TRBJ1-2, with D tentatively TRBD1 (5 bases). Trimming shortened V by 0 bases and J by 4 bases, and 10 bases separated the two germline ends. Germline lookup yields CDR1 SGDLS and CDR2 YYNGEE. This CDR3 has 14 amino acids. The CDR3 region is CASSVDMGGYGYTF. The CDR3, as DNA: TGTGCCAGCAGCGTAGATATGGGGGGCTATGGCTACACCTTC. Filled out from reference TRBV9 and TRBJ1-2, the complete variable domain reads DSGVTQTPKHLITATGQRVTLRCSPRSGDLSVYWYQQSLDQGLQFLIQYYNGEERAKGNILERFSAQQFPDLHSELNLSSLELGDSALYFCASSVDMGGYGYTFGSGTRLTVV.

J is TRBJ1-6 and V is TRBV28; 8 bases agree with TRBD1. V gave up 3 bases and J gave up 8 bases; unmatched junction bases: 6. Germline values: CDR1 MDHEN, CDR2 SYDVKM. The CDR3 extends over 15 amino acids. The CDR3 DNA reads as TGTGCCAGCAGTTTCCCACAGGGGGTTTATTCACCCCTCCACTTT. Translation: CASSFPQGVYSPLHF.

There are a few counts of this clone. This rearrangement joins TRBV2 to TRBJ1-6, with D possibly being TRBD1 (6 bases). V gave up 6 bases and J gave up 8 bases, with 14 bases separating them. This CDR3 has 14 residues. CDR1 is SNHLY, CDR2 FYNNEI, per germline. In nucleotides, the CDR3 is TGTGCCAGCAGGATGAGGACAGAGTATTCACCCCTCCACTTT. Encoded protein: CASRMRTEYSPLHF.

This clone has just one count. The chain has TRBV7-2 and TRBJ1-2; TRBD1 might be the D (6 bases). CDR1 is SGHTA, CDR2 FQGNSA, per germline. CDR3 length: 15 residues. V was shortened by 10 bases and J by 2 bases, with 20 bases between the two germline ends. In DNA form, the CDR3 reads TGTGCCACCTCCCTGGGGGGGGCGCCGAACTATGGCTACACCTTC. It codes for CATSLGGAPNYGYTF.

By share of the sample, this clone is medium-sized (0.01 to 0.1%). V usage is TRBV27 and J usage is TRBJ1-5, with 11 bases that match TRBD1. The CDR3 runs 17 residues. CDR1 and CDR2 (germline): MNHEY, SMNVEV (reference sequence). V lost 3 bases to trimming and J lost 4 bases; unmatched junction nucleotides: 8. The CDR3 bases are TGTGCCAGCAGTTTCGTAAGGACAGGGGGCTTGAATCAGCCCCAGCATTTT. Translation: CASSFVRTGGLNQPQHF.

The sample holds a few counts of this clone. The CDR3 spells CASLLETDNSPLHF. The CDR3 region has the DNA TGTGCCTCCTTACTGGAGACCGATAATTCACCCCTCCACTTT. This chain uses TRBV6-1 with TRBJ1-6; D unresolved. Germline lookup yields CDR1 MNHNS and CDR2 SASEGT. The V end was cut by 11 bases, the J end by 5 bases, with 16 bases between. The CDR3 runs 14 residues.

The genes are TRBV6-5 and TRBJ2-5; D perhaps matches TRBD1 (6 bases). Germline-derived CDR1 and CDR2 are MNHEY and SVGAGI. The length of the CDR3 is 14 residues. Trimming took 5 bases from V and 1 from J, leaving 11 bases between them. CDR3 bases: TGTGCCAGCAGTAAACTGGACAGCCAAGAGACCCAGTACTTC. Protein sequence: CASSKLDSQETQYF.

This chain joins TRBV5-4 and TRBJ2-1; weak D call: TRBD2 (6 bases). Germline loops: CDR1 SGHNT, CDR2 YYREEE (reference sequence). This CDR3 has 16 residues. V lost 4 bases and J 6 bases, leaving 20 bases between the germline ends. CDR3 loop: CASSPPGTLKFNEQFF. CDR3 bases: TGTGCCAGCAGCCCTCCCGGGACTCTCAAATTCAATGAGCAGTTCTTC.

V gene TRBV4-3 combines with J gene TRBJ2-7; 10 bases fit TRBD2. V trimming: 3 bases; J trimming: 4 bases; junction bases outside the gene matches: 9. The CDR3 length is 16 residues. Germline assignment: CDR1 LGHNA and CDR2 YSLEER. The CDR3 region has the DNA TGCGCCAGCAGCCAGGACCTAGCGGGGGCCAAATACGAGCAGTACTTC. This gives the protein CASSQDLAGAKYEQYF.

V is TRBV27 and J is TRBJ2-3; tentatively, D is TRBD2 (5 bases). Germline assignment: CDR1 MNHEY and CDR2 SMNVEV (reference sequence). Trimming left V 6 bases short and J 2 bases short, with 12 bases between. The CDR3 contains 14 residues. In DNA, the CDR3 is TGTGCCAGCAGCCCCGACTACTCCACAGATACGCAGTATTTT. It yields the protein CASSPDYSTDTQYF.

This clone was seen a handful of times. The rearrangement joins TRBV6-6 to TRBJ1-2, with 10 bases aligning to TRBD1. J was trimmed by 9 bases and V by 9 bases; bases with no gene match: 7. The CDR3 spans 12 residues. From germline, CDR1 is MNHNY and CDR2 SVGAGI (reference sequence). CDR3 protein: CASSGQGISYTF. For the CDR3, the DNA is TGTGCCAGTTCGGGACAGGGGATTAGCTACACCTTC.

This clone was detected only a few times. V is TRBV19 and J is TRBJ1-2; D perhaps matches TRBD1 (5 bases). Trimming shortened V by 10 bases and J by 4 bases, and 16 bases separated the two germline ends. Germline values: CDR1 LNHDA, CDR2 SQIVND (reference sequence). The CDR3 is 13 residues long. DNA of the CDR3: TGTGCCACTAACCGGGGCGCGGGCTATGGCTACACCTTC. It translates to CATNRGAGYGYTF.

This chain's CDR3 is CASSLGQGAGETQYF. The CDR3 coding sequence is TGTGCCAGCAGCTTGGGGCAGGGGGCTGGAGAGACCCAGTACTTC. The rearrangement links TRBV5-6 to TRBJ2-5, with 8 bases aligning to TRBD1. The V gene's germline CDR1 is SGHDT and CDR2 YYEEEE. The trim removed 0 bases at V and 4 bases at J, leaving 5 bases unmatched. The length of the CDR3 is 15 residues.

This chain links TRBV5-1 with TRBJ2-3; a weak D match, TRBD2 (5 bases). The CDR3 loop spans 15 amino acids. Germline CDR1 reads SGHRS; CDR2 reads YFSETQ. Trimming took 4 bases from V and 1 from J, leaving 13 bases between them. The CDR3 coding sequence is TGCGCCAGCAGCAGGCTAGCCGAACGCACAGATACGCAGTATTTT. Amino acid sequence: CASSRLAERTDTQYF.

This clone is medium-sized in the sample. The V and J genes are TRBV5-1 and TRBJ2-1; 8 bases match TRBD2. The length of the CDR3 is 17 residues. Germline lookup yields CDR1 SGHRS and CDR2 YFSETQ. The ends lost 3 bases at V and 3 bases at J; junction bases unmatched: 11. Written as DNA, the CDR3 is TGCGCCAGCAGCTCTTCCGGGACTAGAGATTTCTACAATGAGCAGTTCTTC. Protein product: CASSSSGTRDFYNEQFF.

This chain links TRBV21-1 with TRBJ1-1; the DNA was not compared with TRBD1, the D call given in the table. TRBV21-1 corresponds to a pseudogene. This CDR3 spans 15 amino acids. This CDR3 reads CASSKDTHWNTEAFF. As DNA, the CDR3 is TGTGCCAGCAGCAAAGATACACATTGGAACACTGAAGCTTTCTTT.

The chain combines TRBV15 with TRBJ1-2, with D tentatively TRBD1 (5 bases). Per the germline V gene, CDR1 is LNHNV and CDR2 is YYDKDF (reference sequence). V was shortened by 3 bases and J by 1 base, with 9 bases between the two germline ends. The CDR3 is 14 residues long. CDR3: CATSSAGYNYGYTF. The CDR3 DNA reads TGTGCCACCAGCAGCGCAGGGTATAACTATGGCTACACCTTC.

By share, this clone ranks as medium-sized. V usage is TRBV10-1 and J usage is TRBJ1-1; 8 nucleotides align to TRBD1. V was pared by 6 bases and J by 5 bases, with 11 bases of the junction left unmatched. The CDR3 extends over 15 amino acids. Germline CDR1 reads WNHNN; CDR2 reads SYGVQD (reference sequence). The CDR3 DNA follows: TGCGCCAGCAGACGACAGGGGAAAGCGGGGACTGAAGCTTTCTTT. Translating it yields CASRRQGKAGTEAFF.

This clone was observed a single time. V is TRBV28 and J is TRBJ1-1, with 7 bases that match TRBD1. Germline CDR1 MDHEN, CDR2 SYDVKM. Trimming took 6 bases from V and 0 from J; bases not matched to a gene: 7. This CDR3 contains 15 residues. The CDR3 DNA reads as TGTGCCAGCAGAGGGACAGCAAGTATGAACACTGAAGCTTTCTTT. Translated, it gives CASRGTASMNTEAFF.